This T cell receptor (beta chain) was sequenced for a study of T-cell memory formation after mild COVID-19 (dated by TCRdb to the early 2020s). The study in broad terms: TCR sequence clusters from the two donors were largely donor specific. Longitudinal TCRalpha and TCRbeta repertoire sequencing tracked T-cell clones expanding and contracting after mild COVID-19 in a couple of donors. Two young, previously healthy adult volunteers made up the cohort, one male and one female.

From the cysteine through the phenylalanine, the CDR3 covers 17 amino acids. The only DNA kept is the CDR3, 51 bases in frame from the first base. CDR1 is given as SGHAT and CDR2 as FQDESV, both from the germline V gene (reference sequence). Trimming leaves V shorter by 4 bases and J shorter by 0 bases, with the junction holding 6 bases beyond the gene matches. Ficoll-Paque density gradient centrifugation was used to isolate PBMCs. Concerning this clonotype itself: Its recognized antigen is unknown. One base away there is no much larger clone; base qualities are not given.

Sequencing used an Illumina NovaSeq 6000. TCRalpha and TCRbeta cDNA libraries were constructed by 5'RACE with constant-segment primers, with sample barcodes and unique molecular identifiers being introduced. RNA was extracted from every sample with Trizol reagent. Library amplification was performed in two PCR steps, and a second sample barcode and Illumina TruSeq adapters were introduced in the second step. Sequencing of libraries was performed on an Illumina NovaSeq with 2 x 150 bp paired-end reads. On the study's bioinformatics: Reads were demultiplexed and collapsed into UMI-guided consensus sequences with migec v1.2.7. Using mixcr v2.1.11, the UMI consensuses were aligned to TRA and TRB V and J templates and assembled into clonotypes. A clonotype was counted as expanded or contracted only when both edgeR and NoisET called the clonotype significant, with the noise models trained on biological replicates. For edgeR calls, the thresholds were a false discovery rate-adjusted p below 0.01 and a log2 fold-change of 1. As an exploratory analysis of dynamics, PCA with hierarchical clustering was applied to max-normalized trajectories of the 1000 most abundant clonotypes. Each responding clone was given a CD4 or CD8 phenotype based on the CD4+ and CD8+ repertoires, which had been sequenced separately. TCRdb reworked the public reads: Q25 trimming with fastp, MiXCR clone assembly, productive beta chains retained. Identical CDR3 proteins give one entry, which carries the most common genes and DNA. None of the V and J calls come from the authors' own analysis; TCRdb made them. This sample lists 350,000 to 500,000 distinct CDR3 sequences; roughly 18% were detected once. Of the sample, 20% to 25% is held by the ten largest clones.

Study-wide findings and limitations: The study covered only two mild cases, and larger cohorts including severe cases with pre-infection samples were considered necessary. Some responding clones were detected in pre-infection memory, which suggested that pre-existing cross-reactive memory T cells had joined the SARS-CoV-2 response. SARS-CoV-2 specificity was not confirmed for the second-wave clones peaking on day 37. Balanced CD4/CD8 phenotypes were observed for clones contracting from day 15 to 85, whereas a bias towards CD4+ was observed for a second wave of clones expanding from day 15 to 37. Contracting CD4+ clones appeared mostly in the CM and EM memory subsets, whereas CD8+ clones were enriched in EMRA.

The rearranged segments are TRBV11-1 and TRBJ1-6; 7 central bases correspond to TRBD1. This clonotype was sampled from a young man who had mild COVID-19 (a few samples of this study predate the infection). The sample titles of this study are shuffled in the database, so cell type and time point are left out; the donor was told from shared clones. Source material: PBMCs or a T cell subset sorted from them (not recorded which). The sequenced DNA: TGTGCCAGCAGCTATCGGGACAGCTTCTCCTATAATTCACCCCTCCACTTT. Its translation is CASSYRDSFSYNSPLHF.